One sample yielded the 14 T cell receptor beta chains listed below, sequenced in a study of blood T cell repertoires in COVID-19. The method was immunoSEQ multiplex PCR; TCRdb's version includes in-frame clones alone and lacks a portion of them. The repertoire holds roughly 200,000 clones, with around 78% as singletons. The sequencing input was peripheral blood. These receptors all stem from a woman aged 80 or older with active or convalescent COVID-19.

The J gene is TRBJ2-1, the V gene TRBV7-2, with D possibly TRBD1 on 5 matching bases. CDR1 SGHTA and CDR2 FQGNSA come from the germline V gene. This CDR3 is built from 15 residues. Trimming took 5 bases from V and 6 from J, leaving 17 bases between them. The CDR3 region has the DNA TGTGCCAGCAGCCCACGACAGTCGAAGCGCAATGAGCAGTTCTTC. As protein: CASSPRQSKRNEQFF.

The J gene is TRBJ2-3, the V gene TRBV7-9; no definite D call. The V and J ends lost 3 bases and 2 bases respectively, with 6 bases between them. The CDR3 has 13 amino acids. In germline, CDR1 is SEHNR, CDR2 FQNEAQ (reference sequence). The DNA of the CDR3 is TGTGCCAGCAGCTTCCCAGACACAGATACGCAGTATTTT. The encoded protein is CASSFPDTDTQYF.

This clone was counted a few times. The gene calls are TRBV15 and TRBJ1-2; D remains ambiguous. The CDR3 has 15 amino acids. Germline V CDR1 and CDR2: LNHNV, YYDKDF (reference sequence). The V end was cut by 0 bases, the J end by 8 bases, with 16 bases between. The CDR3 here is CATSRDHPAAGGYTF. The CDR3 DNA sequence: TGTGCCACCAGCAGAGATCACCCAGCAGCGGGAGGCTACACCTTC.

The count of this clone is one. The V call is TRBV18, the J call TRBJ1-2; 8 bases are shared with TRBD1. CDR1 is KGHSH, CDR2 LQKENI, per germline. The CDR3 extends over 16 amino acids. V lost 3 bases to trimming and J lost 7 bases; unmatched junction nucleotides: 13. The CDR3 region has the DNA TGTGCCAGCTCACCTCCGAATTTAGACAGGGGAGTTGGCTACACCTTC. It codes for CASSPPNLDRGVGYTF.

The chain uses TRBV6-2 or TRBV6-3 and TRBJ1-3, with TRBD1 as a possible D gene (6 bases). Trimming left V 6 bases short and J 0 bases short, with 15 bases between. Germline V gene data show CDR1 as MNHEY and CDR2 as SVGEGT. The CDR3 is made up of 16 amino acids. DNA for the CDR3: TGTGCCAGCAGCCAAGGGACATCCTACTCTGGAAACACCATATATTTT. Its translation is CASSQGTSYSGNTIYF.

This sequence joins TRBV2 and TRBJ1-5; 9 nucleotides line up with TRBD1. This CDR3 is built from 15 residues. V shed 1 base and J 4 bases; nucleotides not matched to a gene: 2. The V gene's germline CDR1 is SNHLY and CDR2 FYNNEI. CDR3 protein: CASSEETGGNQPQHF. The CDR3 region has the DNA TGTGCCAGCAGTGAAGAGACAGGGGGTAATCAGCCCCAGCATTTT. Based on the CDR3 plus reference TRBV2 and TRBJ1-5, the full variable domain is EPEVTQTPSHQVTQMGQEVILRCVPISNHLYFYWYRQILGQKVEFLVSFYNNEISEKSEIFDDQFSVERPDGSNFTLKIRSTKLEDSAMYFCASSEETGGNQPQHFGDGTRLSIL.

The chain employs TRBV2 and TRBJ2-5, with a weak D call TRBD2 (6 bases). V shed 2 bases and J shed 5 bases, with 15 bases lying between them. CDR1 SNHLY and CDR2 FYNNEI come from the germline V gene. The CDR3 totals 15 residues. In nucleotides, the CDR3 is TGTGCCAGCAGTGAACTGGGTCTAGCGAGCGAGACCCAGTACTTC. This sequence encodes CASSELGLASETQYF.

V gene TRBV2 combines with J gene TRBJ1-3; a possible D gene is TRBD1 (6 bases). The germline gives CDR1 SNHLY, CDR2 FYNNEI. Trimming cost V 6 bases and J 0 bases, with 12 bases left between them. The CDR3 is 15 residues long. The CDR3 here is CASRKGQLSGNTIYF. CDR3 in DNA: TGTGCCAGCAGGAAGGGACAACTCTCTGGAAACACCATATATTTT.

This clone was counted once. This rearrangement joins TRBV7-6 to TRBJ2-2; 7 positions agree with TRBD2. Germline CDR1 reads SGHVS; CDR2 reads FNYEAQ. With V trimmed by 0 bases and J by 3 bases, 4 bases remained unmatched. This CDR3 region has 16 residues. As DNA, the CDR3 is TGTGCCAGCAGCTTAGCCGTCAGCGGGGACACCGGGGAGCTGTTTTTT. It is translated as CASSLAVSGDTGELFF. Full variable domain (remainder filled in from reference TRBV7-6 and TRBJ2-2): GAGVSQSPRYKVTKRGQDVALRCDPISGHVSLYWYRQALGQGPEFLTYFNYEAQQDKSGLPNDRFSAERPEGSISTLTIQRTEQRDSAMYRCASSLAVSGDTGELFFGEGSRLTVL.

The chain couples TRBV7-9 to TRBJ2-7; D unresolved. Germline values: CDR1 SEHNR, CDR2 FQNEAQ (reference sequence). The CDR3 runs 14 residues. Trimming removed 5 bases at V and 0 bases at J, with 11 bases between. The CDR3 reads CASSPRPSSYEQYF. CDR3 in DNA: TGTGCCAGCAGCCCCCGCCCGAGCTCCTACGAGCAGTACTTC.

This clone was seen a single time. V and J are TRBV5-1 and TRBJ1-4; D is undetermined. There are 14 residues in the CDR3. In germline, CDR1 is SGHRS, CDR2 YFSETQ. The V end lost 4 bases, the J end lost 0 bases, and 7 bases lay between the germline ends. The CDR3 here is CASSLGTTNEKLFF. CDR3 coding DNA: TGCGCCAGCAGCCTCGGGACAACTAATGAAAAACTGTTTTTT.

The chain couples TRBV11-2 to TRBJ2-3; TRBD2 might be the D (5 bases). CDR3 length: 16 residues. CDR1 and CDR2 (germline): SGHAT, FQNNGV. Trimming stripped 5 bases from V and 4 bases from J, with 19 bases between. CDR3 nucleotide sequence: TGTGCCAGCAGCCCACTCACTAGACCAGCGGCAGATACGCAGTATTTT. The encoded protein is CASSPLTRPAADTQYF.

The rearrangement uses TRBV28 and TRBJ2-7; D not certain. The CDR3 totals 13 residues. V lost 5 bases, J lost 5 bases, and 13 bases lay in between. CDR1 MDHEN and CDR2 SYDVKM come from the germline V gene. CDR3 loop: CASSPSSPHEQYF. The CDR3, as DNA: TGTGCCAGCAGTCCGTCCTCTCCCCACGAGCAGTACTTC.

The chain recombines TRBV19 with TRBJ2-2; no firm D call. The CDR3 contains 13 residues. Trimming cost V 4 bases and J 1 base, with 4 bases left between them. From germline, CDR1 is LNHDA and CDR2 SQIVND (reference sequence). In nucleotides, the CDR3 is TGTGCCAGTAGTAATAGGAACACCGGGGAGCTGTTTTTT. Translation gives CASSNRNTGELFF.